This T cell receptor beta chain was found in a study of T cell responses to AZD1222 COVID-19 vaccine. Regarding the study as a whole: At study baseline, merely more than 5 AZD1222 recipients were seropositive. There were mostly white British donors and more females than males, and clonal diversity was possibly underestimated. Nearly half of spike-specific TCRs reportedly target variant regions that are unmutated in the B.1.351 and B.1.1.7 variants. Repertoire sampling occurred only after the peak T cell response.

Comment on this clone: Its antigen is currently unknown.

The CDR3 is 14 residues long. After removal of 1 base from V and 7 bases from J, the junction contained 4 bases not matched to a gene. Germline V lookup: CDR1 MNHEY, CDR2 SVGAGI. Profiling relied on immunoSEQ multiplex PCR, and the TCRdb table lists in-frame clones only, not all of them. The sample has 150,000 or so clones, 90% to 95% seen once. The source was peripheral blood, collected 28 days after the second AZD1222 dose. The source of this sequence is an adult who received the AZD1222 COVID-19 vaccine. The chain recombines TRBV6-5 with TRBJ1-2; 9 bases align to TRBD1. This CDR3 is CASSYLQGAIGYTF. DNA of the CDR3: TGTGCCAGCAGTTACTTACAGGGGGCGATTGGCTACACCTTC.